The next 11 T cell receptor beta chains were all read from a single sample in a study of human CD8 memory T cell subsets (TCRdb year 2020). A Human TCR Profiling Kit was used to prepare UMI-labeled 5' RACE TCRbeta libraries. Based on TCRdb reprocessing of the reads, there is one entry per CDR3 protein sequence, and DNA is missing. The sample's clone listing holds 3,000 to 4,500 distinct CDR3 sequences. 20% of the sample lies in the top ten. The sequencing input was CD8+ T cells from PBMCs. All receptors come from a human donor in good health.

This chain uses TRBV30 with TRBJ2-1; TCRdb designates TRBD2, a call that cannot be tested without DNA. The CDR3 length is 13 residues. Germline V gene data show CDR1 as GTSNPN and CDR2 as SVGIG (reference sequence). The CDR3 protein is CAWSERETGEQFF. Filled out from reference TRBV30 and TRBJ2-1, the complete variable domain reads SQTIHQWPATLVQPVGSPLSLECTVEGTSNPNLYWYRQAAGRGLQLLFYSVGIGQISSEVPQNLSASRPQDRQFILSSKKLLLSDSGFYLCAWSERETGEQFFGPGTRLTVL.

J is TRBJ2-5 and V is TRBV6-5. The CDR3 length is 14 residues. CDR1 and CDR2 from the germline V gene are MNHEY and SVGAGI. Here the CDR3 reads CASSYVDSEETQYF.

This chain links TRBV6-4 with TRBJ2-2; the TRBD1 assignment by TCRdb is unverifiable without DNA. The CDR3 has 17 amino acids. The germline V gene encodes CDR1 MRHNA and CDR2 SNTAGT. The CDR3 region is CASRLDSGMPHTGELFF.

This clonotype ranks as medium-sized in terms of frequency. The chain combines TRBV18 with TRBJ2-1; the D call of TRBD1 rests on TCRdb alone, since no DNA is present to check it. This CDR3 comprises 14 residues. Germline V lookup: CDR1 KGHSH, CDR2 LQKENI. The CDR3 sequence: CASSRADVYNEQFF.

V gene TRBV7-9 combines with J gene TRBJ2-4; the D call from TCRdb, TRBD2, cannot be confirmed without DNA. The CDR3 totals 20 residues. Germline CDR1 SEHNR, CDR2 FQNEAQ (reference sequence). The CDR3 here is CASSLTRTSGGSPTKNIQYF.

V is TRBV5-1 and J is TRBJ2-2; TCRdb's D call of TRBD2 is untestable without DNA. The CDR3 consists of 15 residues. Germline CDR1 reads SGHRS; CDR2 reads YFSETQ. CDR3 sequence reads: CASRPSGGLTGELFF.

The chain has TRBV7-9 and TRBJ2-7; TCRdb returns TRBD1, unconfirmable since there is no DNA. This CDR3 is 16 amino acids long. Germline CDR1 reads SEHNR; CDR2 reads FQNEAQ (reference sequence). CDR3: CASSLSLTGTKYEQYF.

V gene TRBV7-6 combines with J gene TRBJ1-1. The length of the CDR3 is 13 residues. Germline assignment: CDR1 SGHVS and CDR2 FNYEAQ. Here the CDR3 reads CASSLTTNTEAFF.

J is TRBJ1-1 and V is TRBV27; TCRdb picks TRBD1, but there is no DNA to check that call. The CDR3 extends over 14 amino acids. CDR1 and CDR2 from the germline V gene are MNHEY and SMNVEV (reference sequence). CDR3 sequence: CASSSWGANTEAFF.

The chain combines TRBV15 with TRBJ2-1; the TCRdb call, TRBD2, lacks DNA for checking. This CDR3 region has 16 residues. The germline CDR1 and CDR2 sequences are LNHNV and YYDKDF (reference sequence). The CDR3 protein is CATSRDNAGGNNEQFF.

This clonotype is classed as medium-sized by frequency. The chain recombines TRBV29-1 with TRBJ2-7. The CDR3 has 12 residues. Germline V CDR1 and CDR2: SQVTM, ANQGSEA. CDR3 sequence reads: CSAGDPAYEQYF.